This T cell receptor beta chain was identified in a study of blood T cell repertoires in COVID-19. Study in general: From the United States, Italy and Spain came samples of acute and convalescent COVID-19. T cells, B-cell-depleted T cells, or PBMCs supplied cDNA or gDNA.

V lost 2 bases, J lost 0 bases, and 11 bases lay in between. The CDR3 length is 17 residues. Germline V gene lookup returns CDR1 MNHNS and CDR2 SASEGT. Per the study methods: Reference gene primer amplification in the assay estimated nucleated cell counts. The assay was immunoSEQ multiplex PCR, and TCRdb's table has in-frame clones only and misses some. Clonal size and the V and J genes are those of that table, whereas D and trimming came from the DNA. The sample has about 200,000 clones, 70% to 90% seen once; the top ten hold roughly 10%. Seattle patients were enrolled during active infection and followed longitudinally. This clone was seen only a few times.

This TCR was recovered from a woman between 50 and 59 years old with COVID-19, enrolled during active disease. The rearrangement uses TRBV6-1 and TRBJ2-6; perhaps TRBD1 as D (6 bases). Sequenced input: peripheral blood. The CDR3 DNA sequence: TGTGCCAGCAGTGAAAGGACAGTGACCTCTGGGGCCAACGTCCTGACTTTC. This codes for CASSERTVTSGANVLTF.